This T cell receptor beta chain was identified during a study of cytomegalovirus exposure and HLA in healthy donors. Study context: The 95 to 150 validation repertoires and the approximately 630 first-cohort repertoires shared a platform, a later analysis reported.

TCRdb's table, derived via immunoSEQ multiplex PCR, lists solely in-frame clones and lacks some. This sample has about 180,000 clones, with around 85% found just once. This clone was seen a few times. This CDR3 region has 14 residues. Germline-derived CDR1 and CDR2 are SGHTA and FQGTGA. Germline trimming cut 1 base from V and 3 bases from J; bases unmatched to any gene: 2. An approximately 130-subject validation cohort, separate from the approximately 670-subject first cohort, supplied the donors. Sequencing input: PBMCs. The chain is built from TRBV7-3 and TRBJ1-2, with 7 nucleotides matching TRBD1. The sequence derives from a man aged 18-30 years in good health and CMV-seropositive. CDR3 nucleotide sequence: TGTGCCAGCAGCTTAATGCAGGGGGACTATGGCTACACCTTC. It specifies CASSLMQGDYGYTF.